A selection of T cell receptor beta chains follows, all from one sample in a study of T cell changes during pregnancy in multiple sclerosis. Sequenced by immunoSEQ multiplex PCR; TCRdb stores in-frame clones only, minus some. The profile shows about 35,000 clones, roughly 93% of them singletons. The sample consisted of CD4+ T cells from peripheral blood mononuclear cells, taken in the first trimester of pregnancy. The source of these receptors is a female donor with multiple sclerosis, enrolled in a pregnancy study. The CDR3 runs from the conserved cysteine through the conserved F or W. A D gene is named only where the DNA matches it firmly. Size is omitted from some rows. Given values are once, few, many or a class for expanded clones.

cdr3_length: 15; v_call: TRBV9; j_call: TRBJ2-3; clone_size: -; d_call: TRBD1; cdr3_nt: TGTGCCAGCAGCCCGGACAGGCGATACACAGATACGCAGTATTTT; cdr3_aa: CASSPDRRYTDTQYF
cdr3_length: 15; v_call: TRBV5-4; j_call: TRBJ1-1; clone_size: -; d_call: -; cdr3_nt: TGTGCCAGCAGCTTGTGGACACAAATGAACACTGAAGCTTTCTTT; cdr3_aa: CASSLWTQMNTEAFF
cdr3_length: 14; v_call: TRBV7-9; j_call: TRBJ2-1; clone_size: -; d_call: TRBD2; cdr3_nt: TGTGCCAGCAGCTTAATGACTAGCGGGGGTGAGCAGTTCTTC; cdr3_aa: CASSLMTSGGEQFF
cdr3_length: 16; v_call: TRBV28; j_call: TRBJ1-3; clone_size: -; d_call: -; cdr3_nt: TGTGCCAGCAGACCAAATGACAGCATCTCTGGAAACACCATATATTTT; cdr3_aa: CASRPNDSISGNTIYF
cdr3_length: 16; v_call: TRBV4-3; j_call: TRBJ2-2; clone_size: -; d_call: -; cdr3_nt: TGCGCCAGCAGCCAAGAACGACAGCTTACCGGTGCGGAGCTGTTTTTT; cdr3_aa: CASSQERQLTGAELFF
cdr3_length: 16; v_call: TRBV14; j_call: TRBJ1-4; clone_size: -; d_call: -; cdr3_nt: TGTGCCAGCAGCCACGCAACCGGGATGGGATATGAAAAACTGTTTTTT; cdr3_aa: CASSHATGMGYEKLFF
cdr3_length: 15; v_call: TRBV10-3; j_call: TRBJ1-2; clone_size: few; d_call: -; cdr3_nt: TGTGCCATCAGTGATAGATCCGATCCTAACTATGGCTACACCTTC; cdr3_aa: CAISDRSDPNYGYTF
cdr3_length: 13; v_call: TRBV10-3; j_call: TRBJ1-4; clone_size: -; d_call: TRBD1; cdr3_nt: TGTGCCATCAGCCTAGGACAGGGTGAAAAACTGTTTTTT; cdr3_aa: CAISLGQGEKLFF
cdr3_length: 15; v_call: TRBV15; j_call: TRBJ2-7; clone_size: -; d_call: -; cdr3_nt: TGTGCCACCAGCAGTAAAGGGAGAATGGCAGGCGAGCAGTACTTC; cdr3_aa: CATSSKGRMAGEQYF
cdr3_length: 15; v_call: TRBV19; j_call: TRBJ2-7; clone_size: -; d_call: -; cdr3_nt: TGTGCCAGTAGTATCGGAGGGGCAGGGTCCTACGAGCAGTACTTC; cdr3_aa: CASSIGGAGSYEQYF
cdr3_length: 16; v_call: TRBV5-1; j_call: TRBJ1-2; clone_size: -; d_call: -; cdr3_nt: TGCGCCAGCAGCTTGGAGTGGCAGGGGAGAAACTATGGCTACACCTTC; cdr3_aa: CASSLEWQGRNYGYTF
cdr3_length: 14; v_call: TRBV18; j_call: TRBJ1-1; clone_size: -; d_call: -; cdr3_nt: TGTGCCAGCTCGGCGGCAGGGTTGGACACTGAAGCTTTCTTT; cdr3_aa: CASSAAGLDTEAFF
cdr3_length: 13; v_call: TRBV27; j_call: TRBJ1-3; clone_size: -; d_call: -; cdr3_nt: TGTGCCAGTACGGGTGGTCCTGGAAACACCATATATTTT; cdr3_aa: CASTGGPGNTIYF
cdr3_length: 16; v_call: TRBV7-9; j_call: TRBJ2-1; clone_size: -; d_call: TRBD2; cdr3_nt: TGTGCCAGCAGCCCGCCCGGGACTAGTGGACGCAATGAGCAGTTCTTC; cdr3_aa: CASSPPGTSGRNEQFF
cdr3_length: 14; v_call: TRBV6-1; j_call: TRBJ1-4; clone_size: -; d_call: -; cdr3_nt: TGTGCCAGCAGCCTCACGCAGGGAGGTGAAAAACTGTTTTTT; cdr3_aa: CASSLTQGGEKLFF
cdr3_length: 15; v_call: TRBV7-9; j_call: TRBJ1-3; clone_size: -; d_call: -; cdr3_nt: TGTGCCAGCAGATTAGGGGGGGAAGCTGGAAACACCATATATTTT; cdr3_aa: CASRLGGEAGNTIYF
cdr3_length: 19; v_call: TRBV7-9; j_call: TRBJ1-1; clone_size: -; d_call: -; cdr3_nt: TGTGCCAGCAGCTCGTGGGGGGGGGACGTAGGAGGGGTGAACACTGAAGCTTTCTTT; cdr3_aa: CASSSWGGDVGGVNTEAFF
cdr3_length: 15; v_call: TRBV28; j_call: TRBJ1-1; clone_size: -; d_call: -; cdr3_nt: TGTGCCAGCAGTCTACGGCTCGGGACAAACACTGAAGCTTTCTTT; cdr3_aa: CASSLRLGTNTEAFF
cdr3_length: 14; v_call: TRBV5-1; j_call: TRBJ2-5; clone_size: -; d_call: TRBD1; cdr3_nt: TGCGCCAGCAGCTACGGACAGGTTATAGAGACCCAGTACTTC; cdr3_aa: CASSYGQVIETQYF
cdr3_length: 10; v_call: TRBV2; j_call: TRBJ2-1; clone_size: -; d_call: -; cdr3_nt: TGTGCCAGCAGTGTCTATGAGCAGTTCTTC; cdr3_aa: CASSVYEQFF
cdr3_length: 13; v_call: TRBV7-2; j_call: TRBJ2-5; clone_size: -; d_call: -; cdr3_nt: TGTGCCAGCATCCGACAGGTCCAAGAGACCCAGTACTTC; cdr3_aa: CASIRQVQETQYF
cdr3_length: 14; v_call: TRBV7-9; j_call: TRBJ1-2; clone_size: few; d_call: -; cdr3_nt: TGTGCCAGCAGCCCTGGGGGGATTAACTATGGCTACACCTTC; cdr3_aa: CASSPGGINYGYTF